The 5 T cell receptor beta chains in this list originate from one sample, sequenced in a study of PD-1 blockade in classical Hodgkin lymphoma. Indicated time point: newly diagnosed, previously untreated cHL patient sample. Clones were sequenced by immunoSEQ multiplex PCR, and TCRdb holds only the in-frame ones, with some missing. The table lists approximately 17,000 clones, around nine tenths of them singletons. The specimen was peripheral blood mononuclear cells (PBMCs). The receptors here all came from a human donor with classical Hodgkin lymphoma.

The chain is built from TRBV25-1 and TRBJ2-5; the D is unclear. This CDR3 comprises 18 residues. The germline V and J ends were trimmed by 7 bases and 2 bases, with 26 bases remaining between them. Per the germline V gene, CDR1 is MGHDK and CDR2 is SYGVNS. CDR3 DNA sequence: TGTGCCAGCACATCCCCTGCTAGGCGAGATTTGGCTCAAGAGACCCAGTACTTC. It specifies CASTSPARRDLAQETQYF.

With regard to this clone: This likely comes from a read error, as the CDR3 has no conserved phenylalanine or tryptophan at its end. The limits of the CDR3 on the DNA are not certain, so only TCRdb's listed CDR3 is given. The chain couples TRBV5-6 to TRBJ1-2; the D call in the table, TRBD1, was not verified against the DNA. CDR1 and CDR2 (germline): SGHDT, YYEEEE. The CDR3 region is 13 residues in length, termini included. The CDR3 reads CASSSRDRGVSPS.

V and J are TRBV25-1 and TRBJ1-1; 12 bases line up with TRBD1. V shed 1 base, J shed 5 bases, and the junction held 5 bases outside the gene matches. CDR3 length equals 16 residues. Germline values: CDR1 MGHDK, CDR2 SYGVNS. CDR3 sequence (DNA): TGTGCCAGCAGTGAATTCCGGGACAGGGGGCTTACTGAAGCTTTCTTT. This encodes CASSEFRDRGLTEAFF.

This chain uses TRBV7-9 with TRBJ1-1; 10 bases match TRBD1. The CDR3 loop spans 14 amino acids. CDR1 is SEHNR, CDR2 FQNEAQ, per germline (reference sequence). J lost 4 bases, V lost 7 bases, and 6 bases had no gene match. CDR3 DNA sequence: TGTGCCAGCACCATTGGGACAGGGGCCACTGAAGCTTTCTTT. Translated, it gives CASTIGTGATEAFF.

V is TRBV6-4 and J is TRBJ2-1, with 7 bases lining up with TRBD1. The CDR3 runs to 15 residues. Trimming at V came to 3 bases and at J to 2 bases, leaving 4 bases not matched to a gene. Germline assignment: CDR1 MRHNA and CDR2 SNTAGT. The CDR3 DNA reads TGTGCCAGCAGTGAAGGGACAGACCCCTACAATGAGCAGTTCTTC. Protein sequence: CASSEGTDPYNEQFF.